One sample yielded the 11 T cell receptor beta chains listed below, sequenced in a study of control samples from healthy donors and cancer patients (dated by TCRdb to between 2020 and 2021). Libraries were built with the immunoSEQ multiplex PCR assay. Here the immuneACCESS table is served through TCRdb, limited to in-frame sequences with V and J called. Missing clones are a known gap in these copies; in checked studies unresolved V genes cover under half, and the rest lacks a known reason. The sample table shows about 98,000 clones, and approximately 80% are seen once. The ten largest clonotypes hold more than 9% of the sample. The specimen sequenced was blood. Receptors were obtained from a woman aged 25 to 39 in good health.

This chain links TRBV5-1 with TRBJ1-1; possibly TRBD1 for D (5 bases). CDR3 length: 14 residues. V shed 4 bases and J shed 1 base, with 11 bases lying between them. Per germline, CDR1 SGHRS and CDR2 YFSETQ. The CDR3 DNA reads as TGCGCCAGCAGCCCGGGGACGGCGAACACTGAAGCTTTCTTT. Protein product: CASSPGTANTEAFF.

The chain joins TRBV6-5 to TRBJ1-2; possibly TRBD1 for D (5 bases). Trimming took off 6 bases at V and 0 bases at J, with 11 bases between the two ends. The germline V gene has CDR1 MNHEY and CDR2 SVGAGI. The CDR3 sequence is 14 residues long. Here the CDR3 reads CASREGPSNYGYTF. In DNA form, the CDR3 reads TGTGCCAGCAGGGAGGGGCCTTCTAACTATGGCTACACCTTC.

This clone was seen only a few times. The rearrangement uses TRBV2 and TRBJ2-1; 7 bases map to TRBD2. CDR3 length equals 13 residues. V shed 4 bases and J 9 bases; nucleotides not matched to a gene: 6. Germline loops: CDR1 SNHLY, CDR2 FYNNEI. The CDR3 sequence: CASSGERGTEQFF. CDR3 DNA sequence: TGTGCCAGCAGTGGAGAGCGGGGTACTGAGCAGTTCTTC.

V usage is TRBV19 and J usage is TRBJ1-2, with TRBD1 as a possible D gene (5 bases). V was clipped by 3 bases and J by 8 bases, with 16 bases between them. The CDR3 runs to 14 residues. Germline-derived CDR1 and CDR2 are LNHDA and SQIVND (reference sequence). This chain's CDR3 is CASSIDGTEAGYTF. Written as DNA, the CDR3 is TGTGCCAGTAGTATTGACGGGACTGAAGCCGGCTACACCTTC.

V is TRBV12-3 or TRBV12-4 and J is TRBJ1-2; D is perhaps TRBD1 (6 bases). V was cut by 6 bases and J by 7 bases, with 15 bases left in between. This CDR3 spans 13 amino acids. CDR3 DNA sequence: TGTGCCAGCAGACCCAACAGGGTGAGTGGCTACACCTTC. It translates to CASRPNRVSGYTF.

The chain recombines TRBV10-2 with TRBJ2-7, with a tentative D call TRBD2 (5 bases). Deletions cut 6 bases from V and 12 bases from J, with 12 bases between. Germline V gene data show CDR1 as WSHSY and CDR2 as SAAADI. The CDR3 is made up of 10 amino acids. The CDR3 protein is CASREGSVYF. The CDR3 region has the DNA TGCGCCAGCAGAGAGGGTAGCGTGTACTTC.

This chain uses TRBV6-2 or TRBV6-3 with TRBJ2-1; TRBD2 aligns across 8 bases. Germline-derived CDR1 and CDR2 are MNHEY and SVGEGT. This CDR3 spans 15 amino acids. The V segment lost 3 bases and the J segment 3 bases; nucleotides outside the gene matches: 4. The CDR3 protein is CASSYTSGLYNEQFF. In DNA form, the CDR3 reads TGTGCCAGCAGTTATACTAGCGGCCTCTACAATGAGCAGTTCTTC.

The count of this clone is one. J is TRBJ2-1 and V is TRBV19; 11 bases match TRBD2. V dropped 1 base and J dropped 8; count of bases not matched to a gene: 4. The CDR3 consists of 15 residues. Germline assignment: CDR1 LNHDA and CDR2 SQIVND (reference sequence). For the CDR3, the DNA is TGTGCCAGTAGTATAGTCCTAGCGGGGGGCCATGAGCAGTTCTTC. Translating gives CASSIVLAGGHEQFF.

The V gene is TRBV5-6, the J gene TRBJ1-1; tentative D call: TRBD1 (5 bases). Trimming cost V 4 bases and J 1 base, with 11 bases left between them. The germline V gene has CDR1 SGHDT and CDR2 YYEEEE. CDR3 length: 14 residues. CDR3 residues: CASSLGGTNTEAFF. CDR3 coding DNA: TGTGCCAGCAGCCTGGGGGGAACGAACACTGAAGCTTTCTTT.

This clone was recorded only once. CDR3 coding DNA: TGTGCCAGCAGCTTTTATAGCTCCTATAATTCACCCCTCCACTTT. Translating gives CASSFYSSYNSPLHF. This chain connects TRBV7-2 to TRBJ1-6; D unclear. V lost 3 bases and J lost 0, with 6 bases in between. Germline-derived CDR1 and CDR2 are SGHTA and FQGNSA. The CDR3 consists of 15 residues.

The chain combines TRBV29-1 with TRBJ1-4; a possible D gene is TRBD1 (6 bases). The germline CDR1 and CDR2 sequences are SQVTM and ANQGSEA. This CDR3 spans 13 amino acids. V was shortened by 5 bases and J by 7 bases, with 14 bases between the two germline ends. CDR3 region: CSVRRGVGEKLFF. The CDR3 bases are TGCAGCGTTCGCAGGGGAGTGGGTGAAAAACTGTTTTTT.